This T cell receptor (beta chain) was sequenced during a study of regulatory T cells in long-lasting Graves disease. Points from the study as a whole: Persistent patients shared more public clonotypes (over 2,500) than new patients (roughly 1,000).

Arm-PCR with iRepertoire HTBI primers amplified the CDR3 regions for these TCR beta libraries. TCRdb analysed the multiplex PCR reads with MiXCR anew, one entry per CDR3 protein. Among about 620,000 distinct CDR3 sequences listed, roughly 16% were seen once. A single count supports this clonotype. Its target is unknown. Germline loops: CDR1 PRHDT, CDR2 FYEKMQ (reference sequence). This CDR3 is built from 16 residues. The J segment lost 5 bases and the V segment lost 4 bases, leaving 3 bases of the junction unmatched. The time point is: newly diagnosed GD, antithyroid drugs for less than 3 months. PBMC RNA was the source of the TCR library. These data were likewise used in another study, on T cells in Graves' hyperthyroidism and ophthalmopathy. Per that paper: RT-PCR in the first round (using the HTBI primer set) targeted the TCR CDR3. In the blood, most expanded thyroid clonotypes above 0.001 appeared as well. With a median lead of roughly 6.8 months before onset, the model predicted ophthalmopathy.

The gene calls are TRBV13 and TRBJ2-2, with TRBD2 matching over 14 bases. The source of this sequence is a woman younger than 45 with Graves disease. Sequences were derived from peripheral blood mononuclear cells (PBMCs), sampled at new diagnosis, from a patient treated with antithyroid drugs. In nucleotides, the CDR3 is TGTGCCAGCAGCTCCCGGACTAGCGGGAGGACCGGGGAGCTGTTTTTT. The encoded protein is CASSSRTSGRTGELFF. Complete variable domain (other parts from reference TRBV13 and TRBJ2-2): AAGVIQSPRHLIKEKRETATLKCYPIPRHDTVYWYQQGPGQDPQFLISFYEKMQSDKGSIPDRFSAQQFSDYHSELNMSSLELGDSALYFCASSSRTSGRTGELFFGEGSRLTVL.